This T cell receptor beta chain was observed in a study of CD8+CD57+ T cells in acquired aplastic anemia. Study-level background: Mean yield of DNA from sorted CD4+ and CD8+ cells was 3 to 3.5 ug.

Genomic DNA, serving as template, underwent TCR beta VDJ and CDR3 profiling. Each CDR3 protein gets one entry after TCRdb re-called the reads with MiXCR. The sample has under 200,000 distinct CDR3 sequences, roughly 50% seen once. V lost 0 bases, J lost 9 bases, and 6 bases lay in between. This CDR3 is built from 11 residues. Germline V gives CDR1 DFQATT, CDR2 SNEGSKA (reference sequence). The patients chosen for sequencing had shown expansion of CD8+CD57+ cells (detected by flow cytometry). Specimen: sorted CD4+, CD8+, or CD8+CD57+ T cells (not recorded which) from PBMCs. This TCR was recovered from a human donor with aplastic anemia. This chain joins TRBV20-1 and TRBJ2-1; unclear D gene. In DNA form, the CDR3 reads TGCAGTGCTAGAGATCTTACTGAGCAGTTCTTC. Protein sequence: CSARDLTEQFF.